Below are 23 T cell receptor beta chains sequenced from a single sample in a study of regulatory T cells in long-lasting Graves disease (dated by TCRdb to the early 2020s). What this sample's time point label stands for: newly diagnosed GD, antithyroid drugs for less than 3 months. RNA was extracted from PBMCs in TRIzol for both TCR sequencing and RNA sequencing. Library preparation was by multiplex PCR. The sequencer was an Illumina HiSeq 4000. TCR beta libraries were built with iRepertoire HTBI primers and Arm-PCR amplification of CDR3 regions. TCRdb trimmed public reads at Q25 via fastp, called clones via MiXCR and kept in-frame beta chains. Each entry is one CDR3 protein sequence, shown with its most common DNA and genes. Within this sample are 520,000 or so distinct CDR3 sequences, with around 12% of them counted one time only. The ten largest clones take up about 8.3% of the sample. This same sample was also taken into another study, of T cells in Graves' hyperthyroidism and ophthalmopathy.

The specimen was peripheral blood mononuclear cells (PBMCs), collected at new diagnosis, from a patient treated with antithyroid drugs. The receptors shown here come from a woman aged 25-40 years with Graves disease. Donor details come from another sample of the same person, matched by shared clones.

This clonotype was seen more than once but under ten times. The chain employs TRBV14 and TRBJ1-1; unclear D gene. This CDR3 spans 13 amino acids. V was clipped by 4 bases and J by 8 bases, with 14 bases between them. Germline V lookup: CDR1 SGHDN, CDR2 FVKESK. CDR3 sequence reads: CASSLDVISEAFF. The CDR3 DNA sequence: TGTGCCAGCAGCCTCGACGTGATTTCCGAAGCTTTCTTT.

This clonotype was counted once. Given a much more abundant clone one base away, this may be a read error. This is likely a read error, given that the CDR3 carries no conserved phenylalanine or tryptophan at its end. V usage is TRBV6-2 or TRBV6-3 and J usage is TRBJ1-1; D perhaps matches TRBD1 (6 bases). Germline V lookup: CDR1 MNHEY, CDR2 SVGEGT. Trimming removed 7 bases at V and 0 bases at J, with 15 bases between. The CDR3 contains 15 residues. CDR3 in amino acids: CASTKQGLLNTEAFL. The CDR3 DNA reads TGTGCCAGCACCAAACAGGGACTCCTGAACACTGAAGCTTTCTTA.

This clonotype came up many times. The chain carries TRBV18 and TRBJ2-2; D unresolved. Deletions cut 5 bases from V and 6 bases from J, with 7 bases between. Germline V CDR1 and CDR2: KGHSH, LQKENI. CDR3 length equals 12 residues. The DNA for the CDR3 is TGTGCCAGCTCAGGAGACGCCGGGGAGCTGTTTTTT. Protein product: CASSGDAGELFF.

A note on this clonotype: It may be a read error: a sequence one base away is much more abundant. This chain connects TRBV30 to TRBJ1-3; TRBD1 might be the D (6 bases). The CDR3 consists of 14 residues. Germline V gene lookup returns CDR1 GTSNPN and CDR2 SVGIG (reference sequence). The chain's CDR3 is CAWNTGTSGNTRYF. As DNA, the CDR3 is TGTGCCTGGAATACAGGGACTTCTGGAAACACCAGATATTTT. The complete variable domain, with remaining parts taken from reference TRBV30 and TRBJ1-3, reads SQTIHQWPATLVQPVGSPLSLECTVEGTSNPNLYWYRQAAGRGLQLLFYSVGIGQISSEVPQNLSASRPQDRQFILSSKKLLLSDSGFYLCAWNTGTSGNTRYFGEGSWLTVV.

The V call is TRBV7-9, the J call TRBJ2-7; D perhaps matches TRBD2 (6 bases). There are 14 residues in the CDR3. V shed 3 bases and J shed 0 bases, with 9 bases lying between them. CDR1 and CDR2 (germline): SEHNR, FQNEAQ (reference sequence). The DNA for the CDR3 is TGTGCCAGCAGCTTTTGGCGGGGCTCCTACGAGCAGTACTTC. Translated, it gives CASSFWRGSYEQYF.

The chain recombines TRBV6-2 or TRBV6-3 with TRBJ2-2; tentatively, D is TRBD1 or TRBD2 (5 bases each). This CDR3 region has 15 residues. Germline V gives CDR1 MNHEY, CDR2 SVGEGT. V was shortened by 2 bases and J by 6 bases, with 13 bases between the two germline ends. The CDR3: CASSYEGLGPGELFF. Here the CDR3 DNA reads TGTGCCAGCAGTTACGAGGGGCTGGGGCCCGGGGAGCTGTTTTTT.

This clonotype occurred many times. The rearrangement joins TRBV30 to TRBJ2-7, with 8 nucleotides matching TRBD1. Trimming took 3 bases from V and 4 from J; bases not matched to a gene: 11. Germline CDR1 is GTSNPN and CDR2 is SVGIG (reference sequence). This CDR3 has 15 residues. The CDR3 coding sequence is TGTGCCTGGAGAGCCCAACAGGGGGTAGGATACGAGCAGTACTTC. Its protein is CAWRAQQGVGYEQYF. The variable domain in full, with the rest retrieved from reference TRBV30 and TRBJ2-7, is SQTIHQWPATLVQPVGSPLSLECTVEGTSNPNLYWYRQAAGRGLQLLFYSVGIGQISSEVPQNLSASRPQDRQFILSSKKLLLSDSGFYLCAWRAQQGVGYEQYFGPGTRLTVT.

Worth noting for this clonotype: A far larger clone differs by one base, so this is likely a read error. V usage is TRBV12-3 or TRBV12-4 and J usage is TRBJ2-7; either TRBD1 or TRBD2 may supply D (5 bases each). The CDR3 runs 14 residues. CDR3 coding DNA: TGTGGCAGCAGTGAAGTAGCAGGGCCGGGAGAGCAGTACTTC. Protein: CGSSEVAGPGEQYF.

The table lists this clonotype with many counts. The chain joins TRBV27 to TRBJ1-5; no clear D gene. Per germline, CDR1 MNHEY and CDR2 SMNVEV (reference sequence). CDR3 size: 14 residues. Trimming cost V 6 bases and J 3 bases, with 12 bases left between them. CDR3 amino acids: CASSFRGINQPQHF. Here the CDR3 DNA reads TGTGCCAGCAGCTTTCGGGGAATCAATCAGCCCCAGCATTTT.

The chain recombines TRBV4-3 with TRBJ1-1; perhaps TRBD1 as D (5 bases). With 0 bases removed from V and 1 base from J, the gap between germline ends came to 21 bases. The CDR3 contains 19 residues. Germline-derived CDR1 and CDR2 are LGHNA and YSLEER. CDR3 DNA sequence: TGCGCCAGCAGCCAAGAGGAATCAGGGTGGTCGGTGGCGAACACTGAAGCTTTCTTT. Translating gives CASSQEESGWSVANTEAFF.

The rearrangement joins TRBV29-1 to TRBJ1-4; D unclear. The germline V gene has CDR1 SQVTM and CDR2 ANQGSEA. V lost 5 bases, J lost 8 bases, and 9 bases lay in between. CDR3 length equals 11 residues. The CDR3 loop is CSVLREEKLFF. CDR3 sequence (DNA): TGCAGCGTTCTGCGCGAGGAAAAACTGTTTTTT.

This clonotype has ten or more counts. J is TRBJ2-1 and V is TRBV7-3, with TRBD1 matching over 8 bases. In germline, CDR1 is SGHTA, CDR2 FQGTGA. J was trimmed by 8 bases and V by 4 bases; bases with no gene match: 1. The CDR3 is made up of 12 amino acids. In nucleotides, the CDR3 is TGTGCCAGCAGCTCCAGGGGGCATGAGCAGTTCTTC. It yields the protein CASSSRGHEQFF. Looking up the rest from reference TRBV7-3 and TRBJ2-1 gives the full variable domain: GAGVSQTPSNKVTEKGKYVELRCDPISGHTALYWYRQSLGQGPEFLIYFQGTGAADDSGLPNDRFFAVRPEGSVSTLKIQRTERGDSAVYLCASSSRGHEQFFGPGTRLTVL.

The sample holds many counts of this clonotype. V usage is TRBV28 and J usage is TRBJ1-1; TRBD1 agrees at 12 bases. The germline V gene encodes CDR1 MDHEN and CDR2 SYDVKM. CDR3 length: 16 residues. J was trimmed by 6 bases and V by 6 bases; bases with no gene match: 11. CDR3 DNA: TGTGCCAGCAGCCGGGACAGGGGGCCGATAATATCTGAAGCTTTCTTT. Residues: CASSRDRGPIISEAFF. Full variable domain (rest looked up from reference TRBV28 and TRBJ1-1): DVKVTQSSRYLVKRTGEKVFLECVQDMDHENMFWYRQDPGLGLRLIYFSYDVKMKEKGDIPEGYSVSREKKERFSLILESASTNQTSMYLCASSRDRGPIISEAFFGQGTRLTVV.

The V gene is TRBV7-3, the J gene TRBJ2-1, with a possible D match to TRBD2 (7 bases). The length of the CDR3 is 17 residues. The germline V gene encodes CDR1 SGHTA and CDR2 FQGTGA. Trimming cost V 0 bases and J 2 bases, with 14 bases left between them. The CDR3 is CASSLTGAGDPYNEQFF. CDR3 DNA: TGTGCCAGCAGCTTAACGGGGGCGGGAGACCCCTACAATGAGCAGTTCTTC.

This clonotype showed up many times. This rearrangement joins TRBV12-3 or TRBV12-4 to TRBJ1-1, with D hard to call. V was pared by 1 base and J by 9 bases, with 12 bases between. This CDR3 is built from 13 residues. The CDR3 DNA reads TGTGCCAGCAGTTTAGTATCGGCGAGCCAAGCTTTCTTT. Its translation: CASSLVSASQAFF.

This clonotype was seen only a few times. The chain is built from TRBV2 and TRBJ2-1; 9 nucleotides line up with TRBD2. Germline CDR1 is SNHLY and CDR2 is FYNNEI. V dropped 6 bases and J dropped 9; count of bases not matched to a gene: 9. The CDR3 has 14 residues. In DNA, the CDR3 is TGTGCCAGCAGCGTAGGGGGACTAGCAAGTGAGCAGTTCTTC. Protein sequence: CASSVGGLASEQFF.

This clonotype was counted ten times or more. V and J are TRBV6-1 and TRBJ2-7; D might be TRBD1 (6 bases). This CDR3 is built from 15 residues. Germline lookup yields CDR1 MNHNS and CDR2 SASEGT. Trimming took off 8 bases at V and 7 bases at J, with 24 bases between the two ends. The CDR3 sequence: CASGLGQYSTLEQYF. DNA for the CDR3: TGTGCCAGCGGATTAGGACAGTACTCTACGCTGGAGCAGTACTTC.

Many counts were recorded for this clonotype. The CDR3 region has the DNA TGTGCCAGCAGCTTAGTAAAGGGGACAGACAAGCAGTACTTC. Its translation is CASSLVKGTDKQYF. This chain joins TRBV11-2 and TRBJ2-4; 7 nucleotides agree with TRBD1. Germline CDR1 and CDR2: SGHAT and FQNNGV. CDR3 length: 14 residues. V was clipped by 1 base and J by 13 bases; unmatched bases: 10.

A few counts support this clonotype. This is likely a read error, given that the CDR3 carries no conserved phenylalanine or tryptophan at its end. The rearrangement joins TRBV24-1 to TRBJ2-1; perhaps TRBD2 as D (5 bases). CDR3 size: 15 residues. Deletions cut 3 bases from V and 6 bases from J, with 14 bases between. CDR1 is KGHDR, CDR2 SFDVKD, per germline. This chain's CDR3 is CATSDPGRSVNEQFS. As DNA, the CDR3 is TGTGCCACCAGTGATCCCGGGCGTAGCGTCAATGAGCAGTTCTCC.

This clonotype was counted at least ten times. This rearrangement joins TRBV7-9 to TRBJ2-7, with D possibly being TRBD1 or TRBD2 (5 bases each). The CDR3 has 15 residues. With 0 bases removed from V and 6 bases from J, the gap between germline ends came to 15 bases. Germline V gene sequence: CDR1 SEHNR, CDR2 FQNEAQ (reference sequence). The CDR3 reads CASSLADFQGGEQYF. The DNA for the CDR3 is TGTGCCAGCAGCTTAGCGGACTTTCAGGGCGGCGAGCAGTACTTC.

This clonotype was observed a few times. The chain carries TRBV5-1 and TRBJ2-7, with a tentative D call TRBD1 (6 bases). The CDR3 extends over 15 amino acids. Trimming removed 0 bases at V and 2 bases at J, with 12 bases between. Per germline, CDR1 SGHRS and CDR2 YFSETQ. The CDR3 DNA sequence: TGCGCCAGCAGCTTGGTGGCAGGGGCCACCTACGAGCAGTACTTC. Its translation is CASSLVAGATYEQYF.

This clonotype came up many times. CDR3 DNA: TGTGCCAGCAGCCCAGGGAGAGCGGGTAATTCACCCCTCCACTTT. Encoded protein: CASSPGRAGNSPLHF. This rearrangement joins TRBV28 to TRBJ1-6; D is possibly TRBD1 (5 bases). V lost 6 bases, J lost 6 bases, and 15 bases lay in between. This CDR3 is 15 amino acids long. In germline, CDR1 is MDHEN, CDR2 SYDVKM.

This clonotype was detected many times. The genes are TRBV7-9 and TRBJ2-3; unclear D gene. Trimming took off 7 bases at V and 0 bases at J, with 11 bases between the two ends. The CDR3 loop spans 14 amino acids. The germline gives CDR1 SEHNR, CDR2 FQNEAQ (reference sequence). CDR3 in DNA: TGTGCCAGCAAATATGGCGGTAGCACAGATACGCAGTATTTT. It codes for CASKYGGSTDTQYF.